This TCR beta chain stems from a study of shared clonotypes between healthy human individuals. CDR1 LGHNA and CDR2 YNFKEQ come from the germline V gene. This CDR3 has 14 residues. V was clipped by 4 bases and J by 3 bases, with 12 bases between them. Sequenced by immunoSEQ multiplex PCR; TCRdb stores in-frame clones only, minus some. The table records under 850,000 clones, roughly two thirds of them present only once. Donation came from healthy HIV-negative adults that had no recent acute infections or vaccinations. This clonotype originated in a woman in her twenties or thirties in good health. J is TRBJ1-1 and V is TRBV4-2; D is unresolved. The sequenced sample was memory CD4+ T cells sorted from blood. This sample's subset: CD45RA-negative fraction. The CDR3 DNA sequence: TGTGCCAGCAGCCGGGGAGGGTTAGACACTGAAGCTTTCTTT. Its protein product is CASSRGGLDTEAFF.